This TCR beta chain was identified in a study of tumor-infiltrating lymphocytes in oesophageal squamous cell carcinoma. This clonotype is medium-sized. Each CDR3 protein gets one entry after TCRdb re-called the PCR reads with MiXCR. The data hold roughly 15,000 distinct CDR3 sequences, with about 50% observed a single time. The CDR3 has 13 amino acids. Germline V gene sequence: CDR1 MNHNS, CDR2 SASEGT. V shed 6 bases and J shed 2 bases, with 11 bases lying between them. The gene calls are TRBV6-1 and TRBJ2-7; tentatively, D is TRBD1 or TRBD2 (5 bases each). Sequencing input: esophageal tumor tissue. This receptor was taken from a male donor with esophageal squamous cell carcinoma. The CDR3 is CASSQGAAYEQYF. The DNA for the CDR3 is TGTGCCAGCAGCCAGGGAGCAGCCTACGAGCAGTACTTC.